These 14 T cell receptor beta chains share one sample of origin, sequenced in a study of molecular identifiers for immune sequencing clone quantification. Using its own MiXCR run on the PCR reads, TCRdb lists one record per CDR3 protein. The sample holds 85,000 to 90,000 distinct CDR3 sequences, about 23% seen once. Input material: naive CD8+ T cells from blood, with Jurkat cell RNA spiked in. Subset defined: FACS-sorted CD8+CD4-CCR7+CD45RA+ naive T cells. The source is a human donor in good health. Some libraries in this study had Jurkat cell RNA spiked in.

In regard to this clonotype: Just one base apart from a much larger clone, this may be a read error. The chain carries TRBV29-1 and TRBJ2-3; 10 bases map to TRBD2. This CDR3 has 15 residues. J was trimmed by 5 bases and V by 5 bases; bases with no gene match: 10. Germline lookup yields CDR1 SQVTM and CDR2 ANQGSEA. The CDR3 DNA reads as TGCAGCGTTTCCGGGGCTAGCGGGAGAGAAGATACGCAGTATTTT. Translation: CSVSGASGREDTQYF.

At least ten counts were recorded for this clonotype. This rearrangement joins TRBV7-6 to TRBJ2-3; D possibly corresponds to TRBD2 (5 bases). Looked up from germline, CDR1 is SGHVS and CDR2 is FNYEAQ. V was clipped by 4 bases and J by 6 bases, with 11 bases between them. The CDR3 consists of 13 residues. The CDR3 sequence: CASSSGGADTQYF. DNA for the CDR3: TGTGCCAGCAGCTCAGGAGGAGCGGATACGCAGTATTTT.

The CDR3 sequence is CSVEDLDEQFF. The CDR3 bases are TGCAGCGTTGAGGACTTGGATGAGCAGTTCTTC. J is TRBJ2-1 and V is TRBV29-1, with a weak D call TRBD2 (5 bases). Trimming stripped 3 bases from V and 8 bases from J, with 8 bases between. CDR3 size: 11 residues. Germline V CDR1 and CDR2: SQVTM, ANQGSEA.

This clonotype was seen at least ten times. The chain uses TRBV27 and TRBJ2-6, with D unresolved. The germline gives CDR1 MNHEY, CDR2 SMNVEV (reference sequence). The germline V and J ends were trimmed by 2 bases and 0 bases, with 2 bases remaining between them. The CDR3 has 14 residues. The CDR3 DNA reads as TGTGCCAGCAGTTTACGCTCTGGGGCCAACGTCCTGACTTTC. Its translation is CASSLRSGANVLTF. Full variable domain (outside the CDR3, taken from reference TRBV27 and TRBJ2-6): EAQVTQNPRYLITVTGKKLTVTCSQNMNHEYMSWYRQDPGLGLRQIYYSMNVEVTDKGDVPEGYKVSRKEKRNFPLILESPSPNQTSLYFCASSLRSGANVLTFGAGSRLTVL.

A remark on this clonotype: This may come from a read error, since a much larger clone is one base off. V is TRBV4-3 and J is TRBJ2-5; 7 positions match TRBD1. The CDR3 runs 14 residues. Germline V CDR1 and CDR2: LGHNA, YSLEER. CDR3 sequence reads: CASSRKTGPETPYF. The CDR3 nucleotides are TGCGCCAGCAGCCGCAAGACAGGGCCGGAGACCCCGTACTTC.

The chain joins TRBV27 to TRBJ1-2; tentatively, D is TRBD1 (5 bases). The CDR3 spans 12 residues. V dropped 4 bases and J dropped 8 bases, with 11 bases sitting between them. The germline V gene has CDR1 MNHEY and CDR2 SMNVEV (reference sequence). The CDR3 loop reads CASSSRQSGYTF. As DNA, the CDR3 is TGTGCCAGCAGTTCCCGACAGTCAGGCTACACCTTC.

CDR3 bases: TGTGCCACCAGCAGAGAGTGGGTTGGGCCGTACTATGGCTACACCTTC. This encodes CATSREWVGPYYGYTF. This rearrangement joins TRBV15 to TRBJ1-2; no firm D call. The germline gives CDR1 LNHNV, CDR2 YYDKDF (reference sequence). V lost 0 bases to trimming and J lost 3 bases, with 14 bases between them. CDR3 length: 16 amino acids.

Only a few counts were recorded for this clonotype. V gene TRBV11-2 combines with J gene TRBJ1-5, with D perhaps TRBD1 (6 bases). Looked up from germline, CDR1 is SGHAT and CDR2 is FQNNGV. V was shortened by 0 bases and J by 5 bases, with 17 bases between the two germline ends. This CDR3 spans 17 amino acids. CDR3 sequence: CASSLDAGGYRDQPQHF. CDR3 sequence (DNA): TGTGCCAGCAGCTTAGATGCGGGGGGATACAGGGATCAGCCCCAGCATTTT.

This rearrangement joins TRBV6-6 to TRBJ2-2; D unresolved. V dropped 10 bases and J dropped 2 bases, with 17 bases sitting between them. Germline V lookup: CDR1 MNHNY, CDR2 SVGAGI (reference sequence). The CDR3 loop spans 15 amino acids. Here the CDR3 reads CATETLNENTGELFF. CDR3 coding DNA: TGTGCCACCGAGACACTCAACGAAAACACCGGGGAGCTGTTTTTT.

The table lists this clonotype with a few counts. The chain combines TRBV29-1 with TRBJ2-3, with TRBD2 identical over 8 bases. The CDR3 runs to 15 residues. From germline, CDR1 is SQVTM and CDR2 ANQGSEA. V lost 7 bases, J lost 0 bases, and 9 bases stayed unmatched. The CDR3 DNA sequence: TGCAGCGCCAGCCGGGGGGGATGGAGCACAGATACGCAGTATTTT. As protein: CSASRGGWSTDTQYF.

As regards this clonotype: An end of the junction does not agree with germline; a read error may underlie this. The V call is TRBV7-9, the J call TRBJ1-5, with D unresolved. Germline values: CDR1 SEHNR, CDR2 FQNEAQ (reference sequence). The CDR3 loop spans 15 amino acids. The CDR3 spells CASSLVGSSNRPQHF. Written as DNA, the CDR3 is TGTGCCAGCAGCTTAGTCGGATCCTCCAATCGGCCCCAGCATTTT. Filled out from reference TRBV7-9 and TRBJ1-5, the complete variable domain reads DTGVSQNPRHKITKRGQNVTFRCDPISEHNRLYWYRQTLGQGPEFLTYFQNEAQLEKSRLLSDRFSAERPKGSFSTLEIQRTEQGDSAMYLCASSLVGSSNRPQHFGDGTRLSIL.

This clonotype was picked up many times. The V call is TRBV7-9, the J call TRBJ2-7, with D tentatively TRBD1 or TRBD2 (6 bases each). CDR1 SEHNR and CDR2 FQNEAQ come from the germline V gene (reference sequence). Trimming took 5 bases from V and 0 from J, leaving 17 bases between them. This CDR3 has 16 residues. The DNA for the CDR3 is TGTGCCAGCAGCCCCGAGGGGGGCTTCAGCTCCTACGAGCAGTACTTC. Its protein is CASSPEGGFSSYEQYF.

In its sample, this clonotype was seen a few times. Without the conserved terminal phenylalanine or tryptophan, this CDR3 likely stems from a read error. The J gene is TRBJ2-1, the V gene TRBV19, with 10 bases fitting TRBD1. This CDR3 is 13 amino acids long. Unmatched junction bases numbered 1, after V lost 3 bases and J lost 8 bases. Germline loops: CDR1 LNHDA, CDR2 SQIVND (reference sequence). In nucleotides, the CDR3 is TGTGCCAGTAGTATGGGGACAGGGGATGAGCAGTTCCTC. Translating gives CASSMGTGDEQFL.

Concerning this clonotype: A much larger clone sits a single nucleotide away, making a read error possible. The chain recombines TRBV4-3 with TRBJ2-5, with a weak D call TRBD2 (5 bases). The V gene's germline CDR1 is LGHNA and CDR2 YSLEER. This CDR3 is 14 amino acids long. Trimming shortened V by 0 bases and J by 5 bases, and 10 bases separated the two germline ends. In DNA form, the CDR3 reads TGCGCCAGCAGCCAAGAATTGAGCGGTGAGACCCAGTACTTC. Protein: CASSQELSGETQYF.